These 21 T cell receptor beta chains originate from one sample sequenced in a study of cytomegalovirus exposure and HLA in healthy donors. Using immunoSEQ multiplex PCR, the repertoire was profiled, and TCRdb retains in-frame clones only, with some absent. Of under 140,000 clones listed, approximately 90% were seen once; the top ten hold about 1.5%. Sequenced sample: PBMCs. The origin of the receptors is a woman in her twenties or thirties in good health and CMV-seropositive.

This chain joins TRBV5-4 and TRBJ2-7; 10 bases line up with TRBD1. J lost 3 bases, V lost 4 bases, and 4 bases had no gene match. CDR1 is SGHNT and CDR2 is YYREEE in the germline V gene (reference sequence). The CDR3 runs 14 residues. CDR3 in amino acids: CASSAWTGGYEQYF. CDR3 nucleotide sequence: TGTGCCAGCAGCGCCTGGACAGGGGGCTACGAGCAGTACTTC. Together with reference TRBV5-4 and TRBJ2-7, the CDR3 gives the full variable domain: ETGVTQSPTHLIKTRGQQVTLRCSSQSGHNTVSWYQQALGQGPQFIFQYYREEENGRGNFPPRFSGLQFPNYSSELNVNALELDDSALYLCASSAWTGGYEQYFGPGTRLTVT.

This CDR3 is CASSPEREVTQYF. The CDR3 DNA is TGTGCCAGCTCACCGGAGCGGGAGGTTACGCAGTATTTT. The chain links TRBV18 to TRBJ2-3, with 9 bases fitting TRBD2. With 3 bases clipped from V and 8 bases from J, the junction kept 3 bases outside the gene matches. Per germline, CDR1 KGHSH and CDR2 LQKENI. The CDR3 sequence is 13 residues long.

The chain uses TRBV19 and TRBJ2-2; perhaps TRBD1 as D (6 bases). The length of the CDR3 is 13 residues. Trimming took off 4 bases at V and 4 bases at J, with 7 bases between the two ends. Germline-derived CDR1 and CDR2 are LNHDA and SQIVND (reference sequence). CDR3: CASSNRVTGELFF. The CDR3 DNA reads TGTGCCAGTAGTAACAGGGTCACCGGGGAGCTGTTTTTT. The variable domain in full, with the rest retrieved from reference TRBV19 and TRBJ2-2, is DGGITQSPKYLFRKEGQNVTLSCEQNLNHDAMYWYRQDPGQGLRLIYYSQIVNDFQKGDIAEGYSVSREKKESFPLTVTSAQKNPTAFYLCASSNRVTGELFFGEGSRLTVL.

The chain employs TRBV10-3 and TRBJ2-7, with TRBD1 matching 7 bases. J was trimmed by 3 bases and V by 6 bases; bases with no gene match: 5. This CDR3 has 13 amino acids. Germline lookup yields CDR1 ENHRY and CDR2 SYGVKD. Here the CDR3 DNA reads TGTGCCATCAGCCTCGACAGGGACTACGAGCAGTACTTC. Its translation is CAISLDRDYEQYF.

This chain joins TRBV30 and TRBJ2-1; D not certain. The CDR3 sequence is 12 residues long. The V end was cut by 4 bases, the J end by 9 bases, with 13 bases between. The germline V gene has CDR1 GTSNPN and CDR2 SVGIG (reference sequence). CDR3 nucleotides: TGTGCCTGGACCCTTGAGGTGGGTGAGCAGTTCTTC. Translating gives CAWTLEVGEQFF.

V and J are TRBV18 and TRBJ1-5; D is possibly TRBD1 (5 bases). CDR3 size: 12 residues. Trimming removed 4 bases at V and 5 bases at J, with 6 bases between. CDR1 KGHSH and CDR2 LQKENI come from the germline V gene. CDR3 protein: CASSLGDQPQHF. The CDR3 DNA reads TGTGCCAGCTCACTAGGGGATCAGCCCCAGCATTTT.

The chain joins TRBV7-9 to TRBJ2-2; 7 bases match TRBD2. The V gene end was trimmed by 5 bases and the J gene end by 5 bases; junction bases not matched to a gene: 8. Germline CDR1 reads SEHNR; CDR2 reads FQNEAQ (reference sequence). This CDR3 has 15 amino acids. In DNA, the CDR3 is TGTGCCAGCAGCCCTCCGGGAGGCCCTACCGGGGAGCTGTTTTTT. Protein: CASSPPGGPTGELFF.

V usage is TRBV4-1 and J usage is TRBJ2-3, with TRBD2 matching over 10 bases. V shed 5 bases, J shed 2 bases, and the junction held 4 bases outside the gene matches. The CDR3 length is 15 residues. Germline V gene data show CDR1 as MGHRA and CDR2 as YSYEKL. In DNA, the CDR3 is TGCGCCAGCAGCTGGACTAGCGGATACACAGATACGCAGTATTTT. Its protein product is CASSWTSGYTDTQYF.

J is TRBJ2-2 and V is TRBV30; TRBD2 agrees at 7 bases. CDR1 and CDR2 from the germline V gene are GTSNPN and SVGIG (reference sequence). The CDR3 contains 16 residues. Trimming at V came to 3 bases and at J to 6 bases, leaving 13 bases not matched to a gene. CDR3: CAWSPVLGGSAGELFF. The CDR3 nucleotides read TGTGCCTGGAGCCCTGTGCTCGGGGGGTCGGCCGGGGAGCTGTTTTTT.

The J gene is TRBJ2-3, the V gene TRBV6-1; 13 positions match TRBD2. Trimming cost V 4 bases and J 3 bases; bases outside gene matches: 4. Per the germline V gene, CDR1 is MNHNS and CDR2 is SASEGT. The CDR3 runs 16 residues. The CDR3: CASSALAGGPTDTQYF. In nucleotides, the CDR3 is TGTGCCAGCAGTGCACTAGCGGGAGGGCCGACAGATACGCAGTATTTT.

The genes are TRBV2 and TRBJ2-2, with 8 bases identical to TRBD2. The CDR3 sequence is 14 residues long. V lost 7 bases to trimming and J lost 5 bases; unmatched junction nucleotides: 6. CDR1 SNHLY and CDR2 FYNNEI come from the germline V gene. In DNA form, the CDR3 reads TGTGCCAGCAAAGAGACTAGCGTAACCGGGGAGCTGTTTTTT. Encoded protein: CASKETSVTGELFF.

The chain has TRBV6-5 and TRBJ2-5; 9 nucleotides align to TRBD1. Germline CDR1 is MNHEY and CDR2 is SVGAGI. The CDR3 is made up of 14 amino acids. V dropped 6 bases and J dropped 2; count of bases not matched to a gene: 4. CDR3 loop: CASSPQGAQETQYF. CDR3 nucleotide sequence: TGTGCCAGCAGCCCACAGGGGGCACAAGAGACCCAGTACTTC.

V is TRBV4-2 and J is TRBJ2-6; D may be TRBD1 (5 bases). CDR3 length: 16 amino acids. Germline CDR1 reads LGHNA; CDR2 reads YNFKEQ. Trimming left V 6 bases short and J 0 bases short, with 12 bases between. As DNA, the CDR3 is TGTGCCAGCAGTTTTCTAGGGGACTCTGGGGCCAACGTCCTGACTTTC. This translates into CASSFLGDSGANVLTF.

This clone was seen only a few times. The rearrangement links TRBV30 to TRBJ1-2; no firm D call. The CDR3 extends over 13 amino acids. V was cut by 8 bases and J by 2 bases, with 15 bases left in between. Germline loops: CDR1 GTSNPN, CDR2 SVGIG (reference sequence). The CDR3 region has the DNA TGTGCCGGACGAGGGCACGCCAACTATGGCTACACCTTC. Protein sequence: CAGRGHANYGYTF.

The chain is built from TRBV6-5 and TRBJ2-7; TRBD2 aligns across 7 bases. The germline CDR1 and CDR2 sequences are MNHEY and SVGAGI. CDR3 length equals 13 residues. V lost 9 bases, J lost 5 bases, and 10 bases stayed unmatched. CDR3: CASRRGKRHEQYF. The CDR3 DNA sequence: TGTGCCAGTCGGCGGGGGAAGAGGCACGAGCAGTACTTC.

This clone was counted a few times. CDR3 protein: CASSPNRDQPQHF. The CDR3 DNA sequence: TGTGCCAGCAGTCCCAACAGGGATCAGCCCCAGCATTTT. The V and J genes are TRBV27 and TRBJ1-5; possibly TRBD1 for D (6 bases). The germline V and J ends were trimmed by 5 bases and 5 bases, with 10 bases remaining between them. The CDR3 has 13 residues. Germline CDR1 reads MNHEY; CDR2 reads SMNVEV (reference sequence).

The CDR3 is CARSLTRDSKNTEAFF. The CDR3 DNA is TGTGCCAGAAGCCTAACTAGGGACAGCAAGAACACTGAAGCTTTCTTT. V and J are TRBV5-3 and TRBJ1-1; TRBD1 aligns across 7 bases. TRBV5-3 is annotated as an ORF whose role is uncertain. The CDR3 loop spans 16 amino acids. J gave up 1 base and V 4 bases, and 10 bases lay outside the gene matches.

CDR3 protein: CASAGVEDTQYF. CDR3 nucleotides: TGCGCCAGCGCGGGGGTGGAGGATACGCAGTATTTT. The V call is TRBV5-1, the J call TRBJ2-3; TRBD2 aligns across 7 bases. Germline lookup yields CDR1 SGHRS and CDR2 YFSETQ. CDR3 length equals 12 residues. J was trimmed by 6 bases and V by 7 bases; bases with no gene match: 5.

The chain carries TRBV10-1 and TRBJ2-2; the D gene is possibly TRBD2 (5 bases). The length of the CDR3 is 13 residues. Trimming removed 2 bases at V and 4 bases at J, with 5 bases between. Germline V gene data show CDR1 as WNHNN and CDR2 as SYGVQD (reference sequence). The CDR3 spells CASSERGTGELFF. The CDR3, as DNA: TGCGCCAGCAGTGAGCGGGGCACCGGGGAGCTGTTTTTT.

The V call is TRBV27, the J call TRBJ2-1, with 10 bases fitting TRBD1. This CDR3 region has 17 residues. J gave up 5 bases and V 3 bases, and 10 bases lay outside the gene matches. CDR1 and CDR2 (germline): MNHEY, SMNVEV (reference sequence). CDR3 amino acids: CASSFLYGTGENNEQFF. For the CDR3, the DNA is TGTGCCAGCAGTTTTCTATACGGGACAGGGGAAAACAATGAGCAGTTCTTC.

The V call is TRBV5-4, the J call TRBJ1-2; no clear D gene. V lost 0 bases, J lost 5 bases, and 5 bases lay in between. This CDR3 comprises 12 residues. Germline-derived CDR1 and CDR2 are SGHNT and YYREEE (reference sequence). CDR3 coding DNA: TGTGCCAGCAGCTTGGATGAGTATGGCTACACCTTC. The encoded protein is CASSLDEYGYTF.